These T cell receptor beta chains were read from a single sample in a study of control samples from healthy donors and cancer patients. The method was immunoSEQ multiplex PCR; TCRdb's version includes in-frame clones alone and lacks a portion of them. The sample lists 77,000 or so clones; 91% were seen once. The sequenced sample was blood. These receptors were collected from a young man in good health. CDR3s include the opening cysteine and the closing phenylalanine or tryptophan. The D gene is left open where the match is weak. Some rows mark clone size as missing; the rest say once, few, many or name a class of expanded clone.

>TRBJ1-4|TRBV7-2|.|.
CASSSSMDNEKLFF
TGTGCCAGCAGCTCCTCGATGGATAATGAAAAACTGTTTTTT
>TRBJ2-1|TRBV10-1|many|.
CASSLNRLSYNEQFF
TGCGCCAGCAGTCTTAATAGGCTCTCCTACAATGAGCAGTTCTTC
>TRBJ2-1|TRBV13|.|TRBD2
CASSNRDYPRDEQFF
TGTGCCAGCAGCAACCGGGACTATCCTAGGGATGAGCAGTTCTTC
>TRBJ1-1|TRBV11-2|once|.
CASSLMATVNTEAFF
TGTGCCAGCAGCTTAATGGCTACGGTAAACACTGAAGCTTTCTTT
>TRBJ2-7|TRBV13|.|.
CASSVRQSSYEQYF
TGTGCCAGCAGCGTACGACAGAGCTCCTACGAGCAGTACTTC
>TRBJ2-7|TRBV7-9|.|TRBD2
CASSSLAGAPYEQYF
TGTGCCAGCAGCTCCCTAGCGGGGGCCCCCTACGAGCAGTACTTC
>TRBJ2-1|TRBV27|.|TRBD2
CASSALAPSSYNEQFF
TGTGCCAGCTCTGCACTAGCGCCGAGCTCCTACAATGAGCAGTTCTTC
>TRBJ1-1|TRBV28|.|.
CASRPGAENTEAFF
TGTGCCAGCAGGCCCGGGGCAGAGAACACTGAAGCTTTCTTT
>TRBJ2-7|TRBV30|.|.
CASQGGSYEQYF
TGTGCCTCACAGGGCGGCTCCTACGAGCAGTACTTC
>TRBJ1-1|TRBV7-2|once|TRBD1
CASSLVRQGTEAFF
TGTGCCAGCAGCTTAGTGAGACAGGGTACTGAAGCTTTCTTT
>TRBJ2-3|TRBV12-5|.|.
CASGLVAGLRWEEMSDTQYF
TGTGCTAGTGGTTTGGTCGCAGGGCTCCGGTGGGAGGAGATGTCAGATACGCAGTATTTT
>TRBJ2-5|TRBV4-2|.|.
CASSQGLQETQYF
TGTGCCAGCAGCCAAGGACTACAAGAGACCCAGTACTTC
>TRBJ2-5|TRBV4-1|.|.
CASSQDRGGTRETQYF
TGCGCCAGCAGCCAAGATAGGGGGGGAACTCGGGAGACCCAGTACTTC
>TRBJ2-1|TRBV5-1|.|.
CASSLDPRTGEQFF
TGCGCCAGCAGCCTCGACCCGCGAACGGGGGAGCAGTTCTTC
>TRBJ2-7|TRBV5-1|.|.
CASSLSQADYEQYF
TGCGCCAGCAGCTTATCACAGGCGGACTACGAGCAGTACTTC
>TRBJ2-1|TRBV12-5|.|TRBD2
CASTGPSGGYNEQFF
TGTGCTAGCACAGGGCCTAGCGGGGGATACAATGAGCAGTTCTTC
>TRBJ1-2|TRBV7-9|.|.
CASSPRRGELGYTF
TGTGCCAGCAGCCCAAGACGAGGGGAACTTGGCTACACCTTC
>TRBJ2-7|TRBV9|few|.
CASSVAPTRGEQYF
TGTGCCAGCAGCGTAGCACCTACGAGGGGCGAGCAGTACTTC
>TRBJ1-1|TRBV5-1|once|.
CASSLAGQGNTEAFF
TGCGCCAGCAGCTTGGCGGGCCAGGGGAACACTGAAGCTTTCTTT
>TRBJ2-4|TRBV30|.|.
CAWSRPGNIQYF
TGTGCCTGGAGTAGGCCGGGTAACATTCAGTACTTC
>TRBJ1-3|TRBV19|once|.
CASSLDISSGNTIYF
TGTGCCAGTAGTCTAGACATCTCCTCTGGAAACACCATATATTTT
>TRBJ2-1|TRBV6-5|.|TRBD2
CASSSSISGRKGEQFF
TGTGCCAGCAGTTCCTCTATCAGCGGGAGGAAGGGTGAGCAGTTCTTC
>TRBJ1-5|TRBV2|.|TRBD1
CASRPGQGWQPQHF
TGTGCCAGCAGGCCGGGACAGGGTTGGCAGCCCCAGCATTTT
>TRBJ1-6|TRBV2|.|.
CASTSQDRPSPLHF
TGTGCCAGCACTTCACAGGATCGCCCTTCACCCCTCCACTTT
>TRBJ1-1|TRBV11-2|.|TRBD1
CASSSRTGRGQNTEAFF
TGTGCCAGCAGCTCTCGGACAGGGAGGGGACAGAACACTGAAGCTTTCTTT
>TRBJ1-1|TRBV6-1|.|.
CASSEGMGSVSRAEAFF
TGTGCCAGCAGTGAAGGAATGGGATCGGTAAGCAGGGCGGAAGCTTTCTTT
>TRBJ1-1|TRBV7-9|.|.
CASSFSLRVLNTEAFF
TGTGCCAGCAGTTTTTCTCTAAGGGTGTTGAACACTGAAGCTTTCTTT
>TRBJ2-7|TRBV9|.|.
CASSPTPVSYEQYF
TGTGCCAGCAGCCCAACCCCGGTGAGCTACGAGCAGTACTTC
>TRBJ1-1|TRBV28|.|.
CASRSGPMNTEAFF
TGTGCCAGCAGGAGCGGACCGATGAACACTGAAGCTTTCTTT
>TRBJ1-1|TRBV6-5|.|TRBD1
CASSYSHRGDTEAFF
TGTGCCAGCAGTTACTCCCACAGGGGAGACACTGAAGCTTTCTTT
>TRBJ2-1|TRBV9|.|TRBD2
CASSVTGLVATYNEQFF
TGTGCCAGCAGCGTAACCGGACTAGTCGCAACTTACAATGAGCAGTTCTTC
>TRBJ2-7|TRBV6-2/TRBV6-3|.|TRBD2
CASSSPLAGGIYEQYF
TGTGCCAGCAGTTCCCCCCTAGCGGGGGGGATCTACGAGCAGTACTTC
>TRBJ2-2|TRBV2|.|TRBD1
CATRQGARDTGELFF
TGTGCCACTAGACAGGGGGCGCGGGACACCGGGGAGCTGTTTTTT
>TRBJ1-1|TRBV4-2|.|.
CASSQELTNTEAFF
TGTGCCAGCAGCCAAGAGTTGACGAACACTGAAGCTTTCTTT
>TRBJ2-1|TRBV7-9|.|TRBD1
CASSPSKTGESNEQFF
TGTGCCAGCAGCCCTTCGAAGACAGGGGAAAGCAATGAGCAGTTCTTC
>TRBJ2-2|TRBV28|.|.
CASSHQGLGDTGELFF
TGTGCCAGCAGTCATCAGGGGCTAGGCGACACCGGGGAGCTGTTTTTT
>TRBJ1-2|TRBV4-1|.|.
CASSQAQNYGYTF
TGCGCCAGCAGCCAAGCACAGAACTATGGCTACACCTTC
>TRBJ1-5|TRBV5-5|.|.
CASSFGITGPEPQHF
TGTGCCAGCAGCTTCGGCATCACGGGGCCAGAGCCCCAGCATTTT
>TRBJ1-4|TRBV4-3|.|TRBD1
CASSLVGQGVEKLFF
TGCGCCAGCAGCCTTGTTGGACAGGGAGTCGAAAAACTGTTTTTT
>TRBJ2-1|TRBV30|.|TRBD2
CAWSHGTSGGKASYNEQFF
TGTGCCTGGTCCCACGGAACTAGCGGGGGGAAGGCCTCCTACAATGAGCAGTTCTTC
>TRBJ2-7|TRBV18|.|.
CASSTTSAVGEQYF
TGTGCCAGCTCGACCACGTCGGCGGTGGGGGAGCAGTACTTC
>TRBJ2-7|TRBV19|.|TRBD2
CASTEGSGNPRYEQYF
TGTGCCAGTACCGAGGGTAGCGGGAACCCCCGCTACGAGCAGTACTTC
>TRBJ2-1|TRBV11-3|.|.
CASSLDGRGSYNEQFF
TGTGCCAGCAGCTTAGATGGGAGGGGGTCCTACAATGAGCAGTTCTTC
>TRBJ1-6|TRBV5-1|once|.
CASSFDAIPRSPLHF
TGCGCCAGCAGCTTTGACGCGATCCCACGCTCACCCCTCCACTTT
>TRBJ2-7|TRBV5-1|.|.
CASSFGGQSYEQYF
TGCGCCAGCAGCTTCGGAGGACAGTCCTACGAGCAGTACTTC
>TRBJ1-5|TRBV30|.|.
CAWNTDSLNQPQHF
TGTGCCTGGAATACGGACAGCCTAAATCAGCCCCAGCATTTT
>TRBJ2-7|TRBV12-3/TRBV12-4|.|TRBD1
CASSPTGTYEQYF
TGTGCCAGCAGCCCGACAGGGACCTACGAGCAGTACTTC
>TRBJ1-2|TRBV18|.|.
CASSPPSVERNYGYTF
TGTGCCAGCTCACCACCGTCGGTAGAGAGGAACTATGGCTACACCTTC